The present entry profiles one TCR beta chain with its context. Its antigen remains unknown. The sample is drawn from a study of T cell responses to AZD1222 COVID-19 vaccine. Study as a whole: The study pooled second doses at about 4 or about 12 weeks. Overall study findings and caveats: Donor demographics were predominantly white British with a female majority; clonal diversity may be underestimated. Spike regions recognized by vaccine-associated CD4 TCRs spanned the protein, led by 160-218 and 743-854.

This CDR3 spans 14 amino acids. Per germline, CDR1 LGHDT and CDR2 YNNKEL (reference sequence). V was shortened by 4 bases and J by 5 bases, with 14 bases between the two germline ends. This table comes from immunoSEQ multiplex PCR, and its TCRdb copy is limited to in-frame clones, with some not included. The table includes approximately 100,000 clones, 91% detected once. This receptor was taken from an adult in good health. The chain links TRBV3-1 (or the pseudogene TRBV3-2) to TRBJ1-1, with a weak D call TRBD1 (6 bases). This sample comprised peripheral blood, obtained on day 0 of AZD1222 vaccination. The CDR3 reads CASSPRGAGTEAFF. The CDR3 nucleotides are TGTGCCAGCAGCCCTCGGGGGGCGGGTACTGAAGCTTTCTTT.